The 23 T cell receptor beta chains presented below share a single source sample, sequenced in a study of CD8 T cells in ankylosing spondylitis. One entry per CDR3 protein, called by TCRdb with MiXCR from the 5' RACE reads. The sample records about 240,000 distinct CDR3 sequences, 20% to 30% being singletons. Sequenced material: blood, either unsorted or a sorted T cell fraction (not recorded which). These receptors all stem from a male donor with ankylosing spondylitis or in good health (not recorded which).

The rearrangement joins TRBV10-1 to TRBJ2-5; tentatively, D is TRBD2 (6 bases). The CDR3 has 14 amino acids. Trimming left V 0 bases short and J 9 bases short, with 14 bases between. Germline values: CDR1 WNHNN, CDR2 SYGVQD (reference sequence). The CDR3 loop is CASSESGPGEAQYF. CDR3 nucleotide sequence: TGCGCCAGCAGTGAGTCCGGGCCGGGGGAGGCCCAGTACTTC.

The rearrangement links TRBV29-1 to TRBJ2-3; 7 nucleotides agree with TRBD1. The germline V gene encodes CDR1 SQVTM and CDR2 ANQGSEA. V lost 7 bases and J lost 2; bases outside the gene matches: 6. The CDR3 consists of 13 residues. Here the CDR3 reads CSARQGITDTQYF. Here the CDR3 DNA reads TGCAGCGCCAGACAGGGAATCACAGATACGCAGTATTTT.

V is TRBV6-4 and J is TRBJ1-6; tentatively, D is TRBD1 (6 bases). CDR3 size: 14 residues. Germline lookup yields CDR1 MRHNA and CDR2 SNTAGT. Trimming cost V 6 bases and J 5 bases, with 11 bases left between them. The CDR3 here is CASRDRRNNSPLHF. The DNA of the CDR3 is TGTGCCAGCAGAGACAGGAGAAATAATTCACCCCTCCACTTT.

This clonotype has just a few counts. The genes are TRBV20-1 and TRBJ2-3; TRBD2 matches at 11 bases. The CDR3 consists of 15 residues. V was clipped by 6 bases and J by 2 bases; unmatched bases: 7. Germline CDR1 and CDR2: DFQATT and SNEGSKA (reference sequence). The CDR3 region has the DNA TGCAGTGCAACCGTAGCGGGGGGGCCCACAGATACGCAGTATTTT. Residues: CSATVAGGPTDTQYF.

This clonotype was recorded a few times. The rearrangement links TRBV7-3 to TRBJ1-1; TRBD1 agrees at 8 bases. Per germline, CDR1 SGHTA and CDR2 FQGTGA. CDR3 size: 14 residues. V trimming: 5 bases; J trimming: 5 bases; junction bases outside the gene matches: 7. The CDR3: CASSLQGELTEAFF. In DNA, the CDR3 is TGTGCCAGCAGCCTACAGGGGGAGTTGACTGAAGCTTTCTTT.

This clonotype appeared many times. The chain is built from TRBV12-3 or TRBV12-4 and TRBJ2-2, with no clear D. This CDR3 is 12 amino acids long. V shed 5 bases and J shed 4 bases, with 5 bases lying between them. CDR3 in amino acids: CASSHGTGELFF. In DNA form, the CDR3 reads TGTGCCAGCAGTCACGGCACCGGGGAGCTGTTTTTT.

This clonotype has just a few counts. The J gene is TRBJ2-1, the V gene TRBV20-1; 10 bases map to TRBD1. This CDR3 contains 15 residues. Germline V CDR1 and CDR2: DFQATT, SNEGSKA (reference sequence). J gave up 2 bases and V 3 bases, and 4 bases lay outside the gene matches. As DNA, the CDR3 is TGCAGTGCTAGGGCCGGGACAGGGGCCTACAATGAGCAGTTCTTC. Translation: CSARAGTGAYNEQFF.

This clonotype turned up a few times. This rearrangement joins TRBV9 to TRBJ1-6; D is ambiguous. Trimming took 0 bases from V and 10 from J, leaving 14 bases between them. Germline V gene data show CDR1 as SGDLS and CDR2 as YYNGEE. The CDR3 has 15 amino acids. In DNA, the CDR3 is TGTGCCAGCAGCGTAGACTCCGGGTCGCCCTCACCCCTCCACTTT. Its translation: CASSVDSGSPSPLHF.

A note on this clonotype: Since the CDR3 does not end with the conserved phenylalanine or tryptophan, this likely comes from a read error. The chain joins TRBV10-3 to TRBJ2-1; D unclear. The germline gives CDR1 ENHRY, CDR2 SYGVKD. V was clipped by 6 bases and J by 5 bases, with 20 bases between them. The CDR3 has 16 residues. This CDR3 reads CAISSRPPPDNNEQFS. The CDR3 nucleotides read TGTGCCATCAGCTCACGTCCCCCTCCCGATAACAATGAGCAGTTCTCC.

A few counts support this clonotype. The chain employs TRBV20-1 and TRBJ2-3; the D is unclear. Trimming removed 2 bases at V and 2 bases at J, with 11 bases between. CDR3 length: 14 residues. Germline loops: CDR1 DFQATT, CDR2 SNEGSKA (reference sequence). In DNA form, the CDR3 reads TGCAGTGCTAGAAGTCAGACAATCACAGATACGCAGTATTTT. Protein product: CSARSQTITDTQYF.

A few counts support this clonotype. The chain couples TRBV3-1 to TRBJ1-6, with 8 nucleotides matching TRBD1. J was trimmed by 14 bases and V by 4 bases; bases with no gene match: 7. The CDR3 is 13 amino acids. Germline CDR1 LGHDT, CDR2 YNNKEL (reference sequence). CDR3 DNA: TGTGCCAGCAGCCGGATGACAGGGGAAGCCCTCCACTTT. The encoded protein is CASSRMTGEALHF.

The V and J genes are TRBV20-1 and TRBJ1-2; a possible D gene is TRBD1 (6 bases). Germline CDR1 DFQATT, CDR2 SNEGSKA (reference sequence). The CDR3 spans 14 residues. CDR3: CSLIKVTGNYGYTF. The CDR3 bases are TGCAGCCTCATTAAAGTAACAGGGAACTATGGCTACACCTTC.

This sequence joins TRBV12-3 or TRBV12-4 and TRBJ1-5, with D unresolved. CDR3 size: 14 residues. The V and J ends lost 6 bases and 2 bases respectively, with 11 bases between them. For the CDR3, the DNA is TGTGCCAGCAGCAACCCTGAGGGCAATCAGCCCCAGCATTTT. Translating gives CASSNPEGNQPQHF.

This clonotype has at least ten counts. The gene calls are TRBV10-3 and TRBJ2-5; 8 nucleotides line up with TRBD2. Per the germline V gene, CDR1 is ENHRY and CDR2 is SYGVKD. The CDR3 contains 14 residues. V gave up 10 bases and J gave up 2 bases; unmatched junction bases: 9. CDR3 coding DNA: TGTGCCAACTGGAGCGGGGGCGATCAAGAGACCCAGTACTTC. Amino acid sequence: CANWSGGDQETQYF.

The chain combines TRBV12-3 or TRBV12-4 with TRBJ2-3, with a weak D call TRBD2 (6 bases). The ends were cut back, 6 bases at V and 4 bases at J, with 20 bases in the middle. CDR3 length: 16 amino acids. In DNA form, the CDR3 reads TGTGCCAGCAGCCCAAGGGGAGGCGGTGTATCAGATACGCAGTATTTT. The encoded protein is CASSPRGGGVSDTQYF.

This clonotype has a count of ten or more. V and J are TRBV12-3 or TRBV12-4 and TRBJ2-1; TRBD2 matches 7 bases. Trimming at V came to 2 bases and at J to 2 bases, leaving 6 bases not matched to a gene. CDR3 size: 16 residues. CDR3 loop: CASSLFRDYPYNEQFF. The CDR3, as DNA: TGTGCCAGCAGTTTATTCCGGGACTACCCCTACAATGAGCAGTTCTTC.

This clonotype was observed many times. The J gene is TRBJ2-4, the V gene TRBV7-6; tentatively, D is TRBD1 or TRBD2 (6 bases each). Germline lookup yields CDR1 SGHVS and CDR2 FNYEAQ. This CDR3 has 13 amino acids. The V end lost 5 bases, the J end lost 9 bases, and 14 bases lay between the germline ends. The CDR3, as DNA: TGTGCCAGCAGCACACTAGGGGGAGGCATTCAGTACTTC. Its protein is CASSTLGGGIQYF.

The rearrangement links TRBV7-3 to TRBJ2-5, with D perhaps matching TRBD2 (5 bases). Trimming removed 6 bases at V and 3 bases at J, with 11 bases between. The V gene's germline CDR1 is SGHTA and CDR2 FQGTGA. The CDR3 has 13 residues. DNA of the CDR3: TGTGCCAGCAGGTCGGCCGGGGAAGAGACCCAGTACTTC. It specifies CASRSAGEETQYF. The whole variable domain, filled in from reference TRBV7-3 and TRBJ2-5, reads GAGVSQTPSNKVTEKGKYVELRCDPISGHTALYWYRQSLGQGPEFLIYFQGTGAADDSGLPNDRFFAVRPEGSVSTLKIQRTERGDSAVYLCASRSAGEETQYFGPGTRLLVL.

The chain has TRBV18 and TRBJ1-2; D is possibly TRBD1 (5 bases). The CDR3 sequence is 14 residues long. Trimming shortened V by 8 bases and J by 8 bases, and 21 bases separated the two germline ends. From germline, CDR1 is KGHSH and CDR2 LQKENI. In DNA form, the CDR3 reads TGTGCCAGCACGCCAACAGGAGAGGGGTACGGCTACACCTTC. Its protein product is CASTPTGEGYGYTF.

This clonotype was seen a handful of times. This chain links TRBV20-1 with TRBJ2-7; 9 nucleotides match TRBD1. V lost 6 bases to trimming and J lost 3 bases; unmatched junction nucleotides: 6. Per the germline V gene, CDR1 is DFQATT and CDR2 is SNEGSKA (reference sequence). The length of the CDR3 is 13 residues. The CDR3, as DNA: TGCAGTGCCCCCGGGACAGGGTTCTACGAGCAGTACTTC. This translates into CSAPGTGFYEQYF.

A word on this clonotype: A single base separates this from a much larger clone, so it may be a read error. The chain uses TRBV28 and TRBJ2-3; 9 nucleotides agree with TRBD2. V shed 11 bases, J shed 2 bases, and the junction held 8 bases outside the gene matches. Germline V gene data show CDR1 as MDHEN and CDR2 as SYDVKM. This CDR3 is 14 amino acids long. The CDR3 is CAAMLAGITDTQYF. The CDR3 DNA follows: TGTGCCGCCATGCTAGCGGGAATCACAGATACGCAGTATTTT.

This clonotype was counted between two and nine times. The V call is TRBV2, the J call TRBJ2-1; TRBD1 matches 7 bases. CDR1 and CDR2 (germline): SNHLY, FYNNEI. V dropped 6 bases and J dropped 14; count of bases not matched to a gene: 13. This CDR3 contains 13 residues. For the CDR3, the DNA is TGTGCCAGCAGCGTGGGACAGTTAAGGTACAAGTTCTTC. Translation: CASSVGQLRYKFF.

J is TRBJ2-7 and V is TRBV4-2, with TRBD2 identical over 8 bases. The CDR3 covers 16 residues. Germline V lookup: CDR1 LGHNA, CDR2 YNFKEQ. After removal of 0 bases from V and 3 bases from J, the junction contained 7 bases not matched to a gene. CDR3 protein: CASSQDQRRGDYEQYF. CDR3 in DNA: TGTGCCAGCAGCCAAGATCAGAGGCGGGGGGACTACGAGCAGTACTTC.